This T cell receptor (beta chain) was profiled in a study of blood T cells in healthy people across ages. The CDR3 runs 15 residues. In germline, CDR1 is MNHEY, CDR2 SVGEGT. V shed 5 bases and J shed 1 base, with 14 bases lying between them. Primers used in a second PCR of roughly 7 to 11 cycles were a sample-barcoded 5' primer and a J-beta primer mix. TCRdb passed the 5' RACE reads through MiXCR, listing each CDR3 protein once. Of 550,000 to 650,000 distinct CDR3 sequences in the sample, roughly 30% were seen once. The rearrangement links TRBV6-2 or TRBV6-3 to TRBJ1-1, with D perhaps TRBD1 (5 bases). Sequencing was performed on blood. The sequence derives from a woman aged 80 or over in good health. CDR3 sequence reads: CASSDRGAGNTEAFF. The CDR3 DNA follows: TGTGCCAGCAGTGACCGCGGGGCGGGGAACACTGAAGCTTTCTTT.